The TCR beta chain under discussion was sequenced for a study of cytomegalovirus exposure and HLA in healthy donors. Primers included in the PCR were 60 Vbeta and 13 Jbeta primers. TCRdb's table, derived via immunoSEQ multiplex PCR, lists solely in-frame clones and lacks some. The sample holds tens of thousands of clones, 75% to 85% seen once. General study results and limits: High sensitivity and specificity were reportedly achieved when the classifier diagnosed cytomegalovirus status.

The germline gives CDR1 SEHNR, CDR2 FQNEAQ (reference sequence). This CDR3 is 14 amino acids long. The V end lost 6 bases, the J end lost 1 base, and 9 bases lay between the germline ends. Notes on this clone: What it binds is not known.

The sequenced material came from PBMCs. The clonotype was recovered from a woman in her thirties or forties in good health and CMV-seronegative. The chain couples TRBV7-9 to TRBJ2-2, with D possibly matching TRBD1 (5 bases). The DNA of the CDR3 is TGTGCCAGCAGTCCGGACAAGAACACCGGGGAGCTGTTTTTT. Protein product: CASSPDKNTGELFF.